This is a list of T cell receptor beta chains from one sample in a study of regulatory T cells in long-lasting Graves disease. TCRdb passed the multiplex PCR reads through MiXCR, listing each CDR3 protein once. The sample lists about 520,000 distinct CDR3 sequences, 12% occurring once. The sample was also linked to a second study, of T cells in Graves' hyperthyroidism and ophthalmopathy.

This material consisted of peripheral blood mononuclear cells (PBMCs), taken at new diagnosis, from a patient treated with antithyroid drugs. These receptors originate from a woman in her twenties or thirties with Graves disease. Each CDR3 is given with its conserved first and last residue. D genes are given only for firm matches. Some rows mark clone size as missing; the rest say once, few, many or name a class of expanded clone.

d_call	j_call	v_call	clone_size	cdr3_nt	cdr3_aa
TRBD2	TRBJ2-5	TRBV7-8	many	TGTGCCAGCAGCTTAGGAGGGCTAGCGGGAGCCCCCCAAGAGACCCAGTACTTC	CASSLGGLAGAPQETQYF
TRBD2	TRBJ2-1	TRBV6-1	many	TGTGCCAGCAGTCGACGACTAGCGGGAGGGCCTTTATTGGACAATGAGCAGTTCTTC	CASSRRLAGGPLLDNEQFF
.	TRBJ2-7	TRBV7-9	.	TGTGCCAGCAGCTTAGAAGGAGAGGAGCAGTACTTC	CASSLEGEEQYF
TRBD1	TRBJ2-5	TRBV10-3	few	TGTGCCATCAGTTGGGACAGCCAAGAGACCCAGTACTTC	CAISWDSQETQYF
.	TRBJ1-1	TRBV2	many	TGTGCCAGCAGCCGACGGGACACCGCCGCTGAAGCTTTCTTT	CASSRRDTAAEAFF
.	TRBJ1-3	TRBV27	many	TGTGCCAGCAGTACCGCGTGGGGAGCTGGAAACACCATATATTTT	CASSTAWGAGNTIYF
TRBD2	TRBJ2-5	TRBV12-3/TRBV12-4	few	TGTGCCAGCAGTTTATGGCTAGCGGGAGGTGCCCGAAGGGAGACCCAGTACTTC	CASSLWLAGGARRETQYF
TRBD2	TRBJ2-7	TRBV7-9	many	TGTGCCAGCAGCTCTCAACCCCTGGGACTAGCGCGCGGCGAGCAGTACTTC	CASSSQPLGLARGEQYF
.	TRBJ1-2	TRBV20-1	many	TGCAGTGCTAGAGATTCGGCGGGAACCAACTATGGCTACACCTTC	CSARDSAGTNYGYTF
.	TRBJ2-1	TRBV2	many	TGTGCCACAGGGAGGAACAATGAGCAGTTCTTC	CATGRNNEQFF
.	TRBJ2-1	TRBV20-1	many	TGCAGTGCAAGAGACAGGCACAATGTTATCCAGTTCTTC	CSARDRHNVIQFF
.	TRBJ2-5	TRBV7-2	many	TGTGCCAGCAGCTTAGGAGGGGACCAAGAGACCCAGTACTTC	CASSLGGDQETQYF
.	TRBJ1-1	TRBV10-3	many	TGTGCCATCAGTGAGTCCGGCGGGGACCTGGACACTGAAGCTTTCTTT	CAISESGGDLDTEAFF
.	TRBJ1-4	TRBV7-9	few	TGTGCCAGCACCCAGCACGGGTCAGAACGTGAAAAACTGTTTTTT	CASTQHGSEREKLFF
.	TRBJ1-1	TRBV2	many	TGTGCCAGCAGTGCTGCAGGGGTGAACACTGAAGCTTTCTTT	CASSAAGVNTEAFF
.	TRBJ2-5	TRBV19	.	TGTGCCAGTAGTATCAGTTCAGGGGAAAAGACCCAGTACTTC	CASSISSGEKTQYF
TRBD1	TRBJ2-1	TRBV27	many	TGTGCCAGCAGGCGGACAGGGGGCTCGAATGAGCAGTTCTTC	CASRRTGGSNEQFF
.	TRBJ1-1	TRBV2	many	TGTGCCAGCACCCAGGGGAGGACGGAAGCTTTCTTT	CASTQGRTEAFF
.	TRBJ1-3	TRBV18	.	TGTGCCAGCTCACCGAGTCGAACAGGGCAAAGCTCTGGAAACACCATATATTTT	CASSPSRTGQSSGNTIYF
TRBD2	TRBJ2-7	TRBV29-1	.	TGCAGCGTTGAAACAAGGGCGGGAGTACTGTACTTC	CSVETRAGVLYF
TRBD2	TRBJ2-1	TRBV28	many	TGTGCCGGCAGTGCCAGCGGGAGGGTCTCCTACAATGAGCAGTTCTTC	CAGSASGRVSYNEQFF
TRBD1	TRBJ2-5	TRBV28	.	TGTGCCAGCAGCTCATACAGGGGGGTGATTGAGACCCAGTACTTC	CASSSYRGVIETQYF
.	TRBJ1-6	TRBV4-2	many	TGTGCCAGCAGCCAAGGCGTCACAGGCTATAATTCACCCCTCCACTTT	CASSQGVTGYNSPLHF
.	TRBJ1-2	TRBV5-1	many	TGCGCCAGCAGCTTGGGGCGGGCCCGTACCTATGGCTACACCTTC	CASSLGRARTYGYTF
TRBD2	TRBJ2-7	TRBV28	many	TGTGCCAGCAGCCCTAGTTTAGCGGGAAACTACGAGCAGTACTTC	CASSPSLAGNYEQYF
.	TRBJ1-1	TRBV30	many	TGTGCCTGGAGTCTCGCGGGGGGGCGAGCTTTCTTT	CAWSLAGGRAFF
.	TRBJ1-3	TRBV7-8	few	TGTGCCAGCAGCCACCGTGTTGGAAACACCATATATTTT	CASSHRVGNTIYF
TRBD2	TRBJ2-1	TRBV5-5	many	TGTGCCAGCAGCGGTGGGGGGAGGGCATCTTCCTACAATGAGCAGTTCTTC	CASSGGGRASSYNEQFF
.	TRBJ2-5	TRBV11-2	many	TGTGCCAGCAGCGCGTCACTAGCCCAAGAGACCCAGTACTTC	CASSASLAQETQYF
.	TRBJ1-1	TRBV18	many	TGTGCCAGCTCACCACAGGACGGGAACACTGAAGCTTTCTTT	CASSPQDGNTEAFF
.	TRBJ2-3	TRBV29-1	many	TGCAGCGTTGCGGAGGGCCCTAGCACAGATACGCAGTATTTT	CSVAEGPSTDTQYF
TRBD2	TRBJ2-7	TRBV12-3/TRBV12-4	many	TGTGCCAGCAGTGGCGCGGGAGTGCGCTACGAGCAGTACTTC	CASSGAGVRYEQYF
.	TRBJ2-2	TRBV11-2	few	TGTGCCAGCAGCTTAGTCCACGGGGAGCTGTTTTTT	CASSLVHGELFF
.	TRBJ1-5	TRBV12-3/TRBV12-4	many	TGTGCCAGCGGACGATCAGGGTATGGCCAGCCCCAGCATTTT	CASGRSGYGQPQHF
TRBD2	TRBJ2-1	TRBV15	many	TGTGCCACCAGCGCGGGACTAGCGGGCTACAATGAGCAGTTCTTC	CATSAGLAGYNEQFF
.	TRBJ1-1	TRBV9	few	TGTGCCAGCAGCCCAGCCGGGACGTTGACTGAAGCTTTCTTT	CASSPAGTLTEAFF